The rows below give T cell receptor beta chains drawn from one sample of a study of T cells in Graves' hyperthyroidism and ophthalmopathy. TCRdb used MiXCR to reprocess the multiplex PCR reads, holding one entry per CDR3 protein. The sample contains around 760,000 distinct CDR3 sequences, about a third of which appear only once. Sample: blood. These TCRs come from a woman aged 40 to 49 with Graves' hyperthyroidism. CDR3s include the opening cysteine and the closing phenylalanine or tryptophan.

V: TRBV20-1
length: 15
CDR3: CSARFGPGINYGYTF

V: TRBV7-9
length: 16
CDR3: CASTLSGGGTPYEQYF

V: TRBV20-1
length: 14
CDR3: CSALGGGGTYEQYF

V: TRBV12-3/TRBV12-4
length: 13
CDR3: CASSYPSRNEAFF

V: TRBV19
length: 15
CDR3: CASTPSVGYTYEQYF

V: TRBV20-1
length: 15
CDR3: CSAWRGLGSNQPQHF

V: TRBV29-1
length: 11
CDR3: CSQANNYGYTF

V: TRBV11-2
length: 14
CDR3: CASRATSLEGTQYF

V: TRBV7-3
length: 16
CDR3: CASSSTGGASTGELFF

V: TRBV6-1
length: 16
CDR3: CASLGQKGDLGSPLHF

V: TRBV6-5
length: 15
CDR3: CASSIAPWDGETQYF

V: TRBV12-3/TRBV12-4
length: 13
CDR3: CASTLARGYGYTF

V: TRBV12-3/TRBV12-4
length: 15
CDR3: CASSATTGGGGELFF

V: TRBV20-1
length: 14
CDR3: CSAGGGANTGELFF

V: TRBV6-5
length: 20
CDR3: CASSYPLATEGQVVLREQYF

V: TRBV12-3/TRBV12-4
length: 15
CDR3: CASIPRTGEVSPLHF

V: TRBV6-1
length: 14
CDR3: CASSDPPPTYEQYF

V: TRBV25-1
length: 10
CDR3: CASSTDTQYF

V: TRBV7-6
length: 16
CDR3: CASSSISGVRIYEQYF

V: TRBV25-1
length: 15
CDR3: CASSPHGEGNTEAFF

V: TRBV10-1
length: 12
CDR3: CASSESEYEQYF

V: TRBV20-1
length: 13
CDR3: CSATDRGIYGYTF

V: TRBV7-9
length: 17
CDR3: CASSAGTSAGAQETQYF

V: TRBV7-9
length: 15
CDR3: CASSLDFSSAAEAFF

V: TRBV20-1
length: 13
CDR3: CSARGTDYNEQYF

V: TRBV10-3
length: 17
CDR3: CAITASGREAPHSPLHF

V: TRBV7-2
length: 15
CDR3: CASSRGSTNTGELFF

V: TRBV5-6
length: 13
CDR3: CASSLGVGTEQFF

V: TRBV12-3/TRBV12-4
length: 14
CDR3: CASSFSKGNQPQHF

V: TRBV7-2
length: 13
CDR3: CASSLGPPYEQYF

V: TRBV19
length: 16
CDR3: CASTSLTSRSGNTIYF

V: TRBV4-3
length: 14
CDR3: CASSPSSFQSEQYF

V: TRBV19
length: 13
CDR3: CASSTDRDTEAFF

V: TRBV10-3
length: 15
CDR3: CAISEIGRGSDGYTF

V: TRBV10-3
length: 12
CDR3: CAIGGAGNTIYF